This passage covers 23 T cell receptor beta chains from one sample sequenced in a study of control samples from healthy donors and cancer patients (TCRdb year 2020). Libraries were made using the immunoSEQ multiplex PCR assay. The clones in this table, taken by TCRdb from immuneACCESS, are in-frame only. Not every clone is retained; where verified, under half of the shortfall comes from an unresolved V gene, and the cause of the rest is unknown. The sample table contains about 100,000 clones; only one count was recorded for roughly 90% of them. The top ten hold 18% of the sample. The sequenced material came from blood. Source of these receptors: a woman aged 45-59 years in good health.

The V call is TRBV5-6, the J call TRBJ1-1; the D gene is possibly TRBD1 (5 bases). The ends were cut back, 4 bases at V and 4 bases at J, with 17 bases in the middle. Germline lookup yields CDR1 SGHDT and CDR2 YYEEEE. The CDR3 is 15 residues long. CDR3 region: CASSPLDRGATEAFF. The CDR3 DNA follows: TGTGCCAGCAGCCCCCTAGACCGAGGGGCCACTGAAGCTTTCTTT.

The rearrangement uses TRBV3-1 (or the pseudogene TRBV3-2) and TRBJ2-2, with 9 bases aligning to TRBD2. The length of the CDR3 is 21 residues. Germline CDR1 LGHDT, CDR2 YNNKEL (reference sequence). Trimming removed 2 bases from V and 6 bases from J; junction bases left unmatched: 22. The CDR3 bases are TGTGCCAGCAGCCAAACATTGGGCGGGACTAGCAAGGCGTCGTTAGCCGGGGAGCTGTTTTTT. Translated, it gives CASSQTLGGTSKASLAGELFF.

This chain joins TRBV27 and TRBJ2-7; D possibly corresponds to TRBD1 (6 bases). This CDR3 region has 13 residues. Germline V gene lookup returns CDR1 MNHEY and CDR2 SMNVEV (reference sequence). With 4 bases removed from V and 0 bases from J, the gap between germline ends came to 7 bases. CDR3 nucleotide sequence: TGTGCCAGCAGTTACAGGGACTCCTACGAGCAGTACTTC. Its protein product is CASSYRDSYEQYF.

The chain employs TRBV6-2 or TRBV6-3 and TRBJ2-1; no definite D call. This CDR3 is built from 14 residues. Germline V gene sequence: CDR1 MNHEY, CDR2 SVGEGT. V was cut by 2 bases and J by 0 bases, with 5 bases left in between. The CDR3 nucleotides are TGTGCCAGCAGTTACCTGGGCTCCTACAATGAGCAGTTCTTC. As protein: CASSYLGSYNEQFF.

This chain joins TRBV5-1 and TRBJ2-5; TRBD2 might be the D (5 bases). Germline loops: CDR1 SGHRS, CDR2 YFSETQ. The CDR3 is 18 amino acids. Trimming took off 5 bases at V and 3 bases at J, with 26 bases between the two ends. The CDR3 reads CASRTNRGFDVREETQYF. The CDR3 DNA reads as TGCGCCAGCAGAACGAATCGCGGGTTTGACGTGAGGGAAGAGACCCAGTACTTC.

The V gene is TRBV5-8, the J gene TRBJ1-5; 11 bases fit TRBD1. The V gene's germline CDR1 is SGHTS and CDR2 YDEGEE. This CDR3 has 15 residues. V gave up 3 bases and J gave up 5 bases; unmatched junction bases: 4. This CDR3 reads CASSSLGQGDQPQHF. The CDR3 DNA is TGTGCCAGCAGCTCCCTGGGACAGGGGGATCAGCCCCAGCATTTT.

The J gene is TRBJ1-1, the V gene TRBV14, with D hard to call. Trimming stripped 3 bases from V and 1 base from J, with 6 bases between. Germline loops: CDR1 SGHDN, CDR2 FVKESK. The CDR3 has 13 residues. The CDR3 region is CASSQGPNTEAFF. Here the CDR3 DNA reads TGTGCCAGCAGCCAGGGCCCGAACACTGAAGCTTTCTTT.

The chain links TRBV7-9 to TRBJ2-1; either TRBD1 or TRBD2 may fit D (5 bases each). Germline loops: CDR1 SEHNR, CDR2 FQNEAQ (reference sequence). V was clipped by 7 bases and J by 6 bases, with 22 bases between them. The CDR3 loop spans 16 amino acids. CDR3 amino acids: CASTPRGQGDFNEQFF. For the CDR3, the DNA is TGTGCCAGCACCCCCCGGGGCCAGGGAGATTTCAATGAGCAGTTCTTC.

This clone was seen a single time. V usage is TRBV11-3 and J usage is TRBJ2-3; maybe TRBD2 (7 bases). V shed 3 bases and J shed 5 bases, with 15 bases lying between them. Germline CDR1 is SGHNT and CDR2 is YENEEA. CDR3 length: 15 residues. The CDR3 spells CASSLGRGPGDTQYF. The CDR3 bases are TGTGCCAGCAGCTTGGGGCGGGGGCCGGGAGATACGCAGTATTTT.

The genes are TRBV11-3 and TRBJ2-1, with TRBD2 matching 9 bases. The CDR3 totals 16 residues. In germline, CDR1 is SGHNT, CDR2 YENEEA. The J segment lost 2 bases and the V segment lost 0 bases, leaving 2 bases of the junction unmatched. In DNA, the CDR3 is TGTGCCAGCAGCTTAGAGGGGACTAGCCCCTACAATGAGCAGTTCTTC. This encodes CASSLEGTSPYNEQFF.

This clone was recorded only once. The chain joins TRBV4-1 to TRBJ1-1, with TRBD1 matching over 7 bases. This CDR3 has 15 residues. V shed 3 bases, J shed 0 bases, and the junction held 4 bases outside the gene matches. Germline V CDR1 and CDR2: MGHRA, YSYEKL. The CDR3 DNA reads TGCGCCAGCAGCCAGTTCGGGACAGTGAACACTGAAGCTTTCTTT. Its protein is CASSQFGTVNTEAFF.

The J gene is TRBJ1-5, the V gene TRBV15; TRBD1 matches at 7 bases. Per the germline V gene, CDR1 is LNHNV and CDR2 is YYDKDF (reference sequence). Trimming cost V 4 bases and J 3 bases; bases outside gene matches: 3. CDR3 length: 14 amino acids. The CDR3 nucleotides read TGTGCCACCAGCACCGGGACAGCCAATCAGCCCCAGCATTTT. Protein: CATSTGTANQPQHF. The full variable domain, with the rest looked up from reference TRBV15 and TRBJ1-5, is DAMVIQNPRYQVTQFGKPVTLSCSQTLNHNVMYWYQQKSSQAPKLLFHYYDKDFNNEADTPDNFQSRRPNTSFCFLDIRSPGLGDTAMYLCATSTGTANQPQHFGDGTRLSIL.

The CDR3 DNA follows: TGTGCCAGCAGAGATTGGGACACAGGCACTGAAGCTTTCTTT. It yields the protein CASRDWDTGTEAFF. The rearrangement uses TRBV3-1 (or the pseudogene TRBV3-2) and TRBJ1-1, with D perhaps matching TRBD1 (6 bases). The ends were cut back, 6 bases at V and 4 bases at J, with 15 bases in the middle. The CDR3 loop spans 14 amino acids. Germline V gene data show CDR1 as LGHDT and CDR2 as YNNKEL (reference sequence).

A single count supports this clone. This sequence joins TRBV7-8 and TRBJ1-1; D is undetermined. CDR1 SGHVS and CDR2 FQNEAQ come from the germline V gene. Trimming cost V 3 bases and J 2 bases, with 10 bases left between them. The CDR3 sequence is 14 residues long. The CDR3 nucleotides are TGTGCCAGCAGCTTTAAACAGAAAAACACTGAAGCTTTCTTT. It translates to CASSFKQKNTEAFF.

The chain has TRBV18 and TRBJ2-5, with D possibly being TRBD2 (7 bases). The CDR3 consists of 15 residues. The V end was cut by 1 base, the J end by 1 base, with 10 bases between. Germline V gives CDR1 KGHSH, CDR2 LQKENI. CDR3 coding DNA: TGTGCCAGCTCACCACAGCGGGACATCCAAGAGACCCAGTACTTC. This sequence encodes CASSPQRDIQETQYF.

The genes are TRBV6-5 and TRBJ2-7; D is perhaps TRBD2 (5 bases). Germline-derived CDR1 and CDR2 are MNHEY and SVGAGI. Trimming pared 0 bases from V and 6 bases from J, leaving 9 bases between. The CDR3 is made up of 13 amino acids. This chain's CDR3 is CASSYSKLGEQYV. The CDR3 DNA sequence: TGTGCCAGCAGTTACTCAAAACTAGGCGAGCAGTACGTC.

The chain links TRBV2 to TRBJ1-5; TRBD1 matches 11 bases. The CDR3 contains 17 residues. The V segment lost 6 bases and the J segment 4 bases; nucleotides outside the gene matches: 11. Germline CDR1 is SNHLY and CDR2 is FYNNEI. Written as DNA, the CDR3 is TGTGCCAGCAGATGGGACAGGGGGGCGAAGGTGAATCAGCCCCAGCATTTT. Its protein is CASRWDRGAKVNQPQHF. Full variable domain (missing parts from reference TRBV2 and TRBJ1-5): EPEVTQTPSHQVTQMGQEVILRCVPISNHLYFYWYRQILGQKVEFLVSFYNNEISEKSEIFDDQFSVERPDGSNFTLKIRSTKLEDSAMYFCASRWDRGAKVNQPQHFGDGTRLSIL.

This rearrangement joins TRBV5-1 to TRBJ2-2, with 8 bases identical to TRBD1. This CDR3 has 15 residues. CDR1 SGHRS and CDR2 YFSETQ come from the germline V gene. V lost 2 bases to trimming and J lost 3 bases; unmatched junction nucleotides: 3. The CDR3 loop is CASSLPGGDTGELFF. CDR3 DNA sequence: TGCGCCAGCAGCTTACCAGGGGGCGACACCGGGGAGCTGTTTTTT.

This rearrangement joins TRBV30 to TRBJ1-2; possibly TRBD1 for D (5 bases). V was pared by 6 bases and J by 6 bases, with 14 bases between. From germline, CDR1 is GTSNPN and CDR2 SVGIG (reference sequence). This CDR3 region has 12 residues. The CDR3 DNA sequence: TGTGCCTGCATTCTTGGGGGGGATGGCTACACCTTC. Protein sequence: CACILGGDGYTF.

This clone was seen only once. The chain joins TRBV11-1 to TRBJ1-2; the match to TRBD1 covers 7 bases. CDR3 length: 15 amino acids. Germline loops: CDR1 SGHAT, CDR2 FQDESV (reference sequence). The trim removed 5 bases at V and 0 bases at J, leaving 6 bases unmatched. The CDR3 loop reads CASSEGQLTNYGYTF. The CDR3 nucleotides are TGTGCCAGCAGCGAGGGACAGCTTACTAACTATGGCTACACCTTC.

The chain employs TRBV29-1 and TRBJ2-4, with D perhaps TRBD2 (6 bases). CDR3 length: 17 amino acids. Germline lookup yields CDR1 SQVTM and CDR2 ANQGSEA. V gave up 4 bases and J gave up 0 bases, with 19 bases separating them. The CDR3 here is CSVAGRNLALAKNIQYF. CDR3 DNA: TGCAGCGTTGCAGGTCGAAACCTAGCGCTAGCCAAAAACATTCAGTACTTC.

J is TRBJ1-1 and V is TRBV7-9; no definite D call. The V and J ends lost 3 bases and 3 bases respectively, with 5 bases between them. Germline lookup yields CDR1 SEHNR and CDR2 FQNEAQ (reference sequence). CDR3 length: 12 amino acids. The CDR3 spells CASSFGDTEAFF. CDR3 nucleotides: TGTGCCAGCAGCTTTGGGGACACTGAAGCTTTCTTT.

The chain uses TRBV2 and TRBJ1-2, with D hard to call. The CDR3 sequence is 12 residues long. CDR1 and CDR2 from the germline V gene are SNHLY and FYNNEI. Trimming removed 4 bases at V and 8 bases at J, with 11 bases between. The CDR3 here is CASSAEVAGYTF. The CDR3 nucleotides read TGTGCCAGCAGTGCGGAAGTGGCGGGCTACACCTTC.